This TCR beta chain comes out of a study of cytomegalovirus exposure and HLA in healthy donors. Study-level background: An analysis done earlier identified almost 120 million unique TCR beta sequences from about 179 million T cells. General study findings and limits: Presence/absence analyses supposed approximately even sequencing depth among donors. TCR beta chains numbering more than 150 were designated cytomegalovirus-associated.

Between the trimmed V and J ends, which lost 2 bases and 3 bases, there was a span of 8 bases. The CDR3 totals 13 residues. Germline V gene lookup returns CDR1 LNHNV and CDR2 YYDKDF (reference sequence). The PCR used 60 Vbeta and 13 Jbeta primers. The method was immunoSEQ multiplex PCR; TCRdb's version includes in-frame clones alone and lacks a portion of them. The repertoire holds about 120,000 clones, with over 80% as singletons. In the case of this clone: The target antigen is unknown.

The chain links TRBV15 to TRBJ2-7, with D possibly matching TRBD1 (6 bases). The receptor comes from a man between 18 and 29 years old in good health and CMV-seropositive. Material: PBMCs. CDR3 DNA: TGTGCCACCAGCAGATTGACAGGCTACGAGCAGTACTTC. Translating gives CATSRLTGYEQYF.